These 32 T cell receptor beta chains originate from one sample sequenced in a study of shared clonotypes between healthy human individuals. This table comes from immunoSEQ multiplex PCR, and its TCRdb copy is limited to in-frame clones, with some not included. Seen here are hundreds of thousands of clones, almost 97% observed once, and the top ten hold approximately 0.062%. Sample: naive CD4+ T cells sorted from blood. The subset was: CD45RA+ positively selected. The receptors originated from a woman in her thirties in good health.

J is TRBJ2-7 and V is TRBV10-2, with 8 bases fitting TRBD1. Germline CDR1 WSHSY, CDR2 SAAADI. CDR3 length: 14 residues. V shed 7 bases and J 6 bases; nucleotides not matched to a gene: 11. DNA of the CDR3: TGCGCCAGCAATGTCGCGGGCAGGGGGCTCGAGCAGTACTTC. Amino acids: CASNVAGRGLEQYF.

The chain uses TRBV6-4 and TRBJ2-6; D is possibly TRBD1 (6 bases). Trimming left V 9 bases short and J 0 bases short, with 18 bases between. Germline values: CDR1 MRHNA, CDR2 SNTAGT. CDR3 size: 17 residues. CDR3 bases: TGTGCCAGGTGCCCCGAAAACAGGGACTCTGGGGCCAACGTCCTGACTTTC. Translated, it gives CARCPENRDSGANVLTF.

The chain links TRBV28 to TRBJ2-1; TRBD2 matches 8 bases. The junction had 12 bases not matched to a gene; V was cut back by 1 base and J by 7 bases. Per the germline V gene, CDR1 is MDHEN and CDR2 is SYDVKM. This CDR3 is 17 amino acids long. CDR3 in DNA: TGTGCCAGCAGTTTATCTTCAGCGGGAGAATTTGGGAATGAGCAGTTCTTC. It encodes CASSLSSAGEFGNEQFF.

The CDR3 protein is CAISDENRGTDEQYF. The CDR3 bases are TGTGCCATCAGTGACGAGAATCGGGGTACCGACGAGCAGTACTTC. This sequence joins TRBV10-3 and TRBJ2-7; perhaps TRBD2 as D (5 bases). This CDR3 comprises 15 residues. CDR1 and CDR2 from the germline V gene are ENHRY and SYGVKD. V was trimmed by 3 bases and J by 5 bases, leaving 17 bases between them.

A single count supports this clone. The J gene is TRBJ2-7, the V gene TRBV30, with unresolved D. The V and J ends lost 3 bases and 2 bases respectively, with 5 bases between them. CDR1 GTSNPN and CDR2 SVGIG come from the germline V gene (reference sequence). The CDR3 totals 11 residues. CDR3 in DNA: TGTGCCTGGAGGGTGGCCTACGAGCAGTACTTC. Residues: CAWRVAYEQYF.

The chain joins TRBV5-1 to TRBJ2-5; the match to TRBD1 covers 10 bases. Germline V gene sequence: CDR1 SGHRS, CDR2 YFSETQ. The CDR3 loop spans 16 amino acids. V lost 4 bases and J lost 2; bases outside the gene matches: 8. CDR3 sequence: CASSSPPGQGQETQYF. CDR3 DNA sequence: TGCGCCAGCAGCAGCCCCCCGGGACAGGGGCAAGAGACCCAGTACTTC.

The chain combines TRBV5-1 with TRBJ2-2; TRBD1 or TRBD2 may be the D gene (5 bases each). Germline lookup yields CDR1 SGHRS and CDR2 YFSETQ. This CDR3 has 15 amino acids. The V end lost 4 bases, the J end lost 7 bases, and 17 bases lay between the germline ends. The DNA for the CDR3 is TGCGCCAGCAGCAGAGGGACGCCTACGAACGGGGAGCTGTTTTTT. Residues: CASSRGTPTNGELFF.

This chain connects TRBV6-5 to TRBJ1-5, with no clear D. V lost 0 bases and J lost 4, with 7 bases in between. There are 14 residues in the CDR3. Looked up from germline, CDR1 is MNHEY and CDR2 is SVGAGI. The CDR3 DNA reads TGTGCCAGCAGTTACTCGGCCTTTAATCAGCCCCAGCATTTT. Protein: CASSYSAFNQPQHF.

The rearrangement links TRBV27 to TRBJ2-7; 7 nucleotides match TRBD2. CDR1 is MNHEY and CDR2 is SMNVEV in the germline V gene (reference sequence). With V trimmed by 6 bases and J by 5 bases, 13 bases remained unmatched. The CDR3 spans 15 residues. The CDR3 loop is CASRTVRERGHEQYF. DNA of the CDR3: TGTGCCAGCAGGACGGTGCGGGAGAGGGGCCACGAGCAGTACTTC.

A word on this clone: In the same sample, other DNA sequences code for this CDR3. The chain couples TRBV20-1 to TRBJ2-7; D is unclear. The CDR3 is made up of 11 amino acids. V was trimmed by 3 bases and J by 6 bases, leaving 9 bases between them. Germline V CDR1 and CDR2: DFQATT, SNEGSKA (reference sequence). CDR3 DNA sequence: TGCAGTGCTAGTCCGGCTCGCGAGCAGTACTTC. It translates to CSASPAREQYF.

The chain carries TRBV19 and TRBJ1-2; D uncertain. V was pared by 3 bases and J by 6 bases, with 11 bases between. The CDR3 extends over 13 amino acids. CDR1 is LNHDA, CDR2 SQIVND, per germline (reference sequence). CDR3 protein: CASSIDGFDGYTF. As DNA, the CDR3 is TGTGCCAGTAGTATCGACGGGTTTGATGGCTACACCTTC.

The chain employs TRBV29-1 and TRBJ2-1, with D uncertain. V gave up 2 bases and J gave up 6 bases, with 11 bases separating them. Germline V gives CDR1 SQVTM, CDR2 ANQGSEA. This CDR3 is 13 amino acids long. Here the CDR3 reads CSVELSRANEQFF. In DNA form, the CDR3 reads TGCAGCGTTGAATTGTCCCGCGCCAATGAGCAGTTCTTC.

This chain connects TRBV4-1 to TRBJ2-2, with TRBD2 as a possible D gene (6 bases). Germline V lookup: CDR1 MGHRA, CDR2 YSYEKL. CDR3 length: 18 amino acids. With 3 bases removed from V and 0 bases from J, the gap between germline ends came to 17 bases. The CDR3 region has the DNA TGCGCCAGCAGCCAGGGCAACCGGGGGACTGCGAACACCGGGGAGCTGTTTTTT. Translation: CASSQGNRGTANTGELFF.

A single count supports this clone. The J gene is TRBJ2-2, the V gene TRBV7-6; 7 positions agree with TRBD1. Germline V gene data show CDR1 as SGHVS and CDR2 as FNYEAQ. Unmatched junction bases numbered 7, after V lost 5 bases and J lost 1 base. The CDR3 sequence is 16 residues long. For the CDR3, the DNA is TGTGCCAGCAGCCCTCGACAGGGAATGAACACCGGGGAGCTGTTTTTT. Amino acid sequence: CASSPRQGMNTGELFF.

The chain recombines TRBV29-1 with TRBJ2-5, with 7 positions matching TRBD1. The J call may be in error: the DNA end matches TRBJ2-7 better. The CDR3 runs 15 residues. Looked up from germline, CDR1 is SQVTM and CDR2 is ANQGSEA. CDR3 protein: CSVETGTAQPYEQYF. The CDR3, as DNA: TGCAGCGTTGAGACCGGGACAGCGCAACCCTACGAGCAGTACTTC.

V usage is TRBV4-2 and J usage is TRBJ1-4; no reliable D call. The CDR3 consists of 16 residues. CDR1 and CDR2 (germline): LGHNA, YNFKEQ. The V end lost 4 bases, the J end lost 0 bases, and 12 bases lay between the germline ends. CDR3 protein: CASSPGRDTTNEKLFF. The CDR3 bases are TGTGCCAGCAGCCCTGGCCGGGATACAACTAATGAAAAACTGTTTTTT.

The V call is TRBV19, the J call TRBJ2-1; 7 bases line up with TRBD2. This CDR3 contains 15 residues. Germline V gene sequence: CDR1 LNHDA, CDR2 SQIVND (reference sequence). Trimming at V came to 3 bases and at J to 4 bases, leaving 6 bases not matched to a gene. The CDR3 loop reads CASSIGTSAYNEQFF. The DNA for the CDR3 is TGTGCCAGTAGTATTGGTACTAGCGCTTACAATGAGCAGTTCTTC.

This clone was detected once. The rearrangement links TRBV6-1 to TRBJ1-5; D unclear. Germline CDR1 MNHNS, CDR2 SASEGT. V was pared by 6 bases and J by 7 bases, with 7 bases between. This CDR3 is 11 amino acids long. This chain's CDR3 is CASRIGQPQHF. The CDR3, as DNA: TGTGCCAGCAGGATCGGACAGCCCCAGCATTTT.

The genes are TRBV28 and TRBJ2-5; the D is unclear. Judging by the DNA end, TRBJ2-7 fits better; the J call may be wrong. CDR3 length: 14 residues. Germline V gives CDR1 MDHEN, CDR2 SYDVKM. The CDR3 nucleotides are TGTGCCAGCAGTTTATTAGTGCCCACCTACGAGCAGTACTTC. Amino acids: CASSLLVPTYEQYF.

The gene calls are TRBV7-2 and TRBJ2-5, with 7 bases that match TRBD2. The V gene's germline CDR1 is SGHTA and CDR2 FQGNSA. The CDR3 runs to 15 residues. J was trimmed by 7 bases and V by 5 bases; bases with no gene match: 13. The chain's CDR3 is CASSPGGWDYGTQYF. CDR3 DNA: TGTGCCAGCAGCCCGGGCGGGTGGGACTATGGGACCCAGTACTTC.

The V call is TRBV28, the J call TRBJ2-7; tentatively, D is TRBD2 (5 bases). The germline CDR1 and CDR2 sequences are MDHEN and SYDVKM. Trimming shortened V by 5 bases and J by 0 bases, and 11 bases separated the two germline ends. This CDR3 has 14 residues. The CDR3 spells CASSVPGSSYEQYF. In DNA, the CDR3 is TGTGCCAGCAGTGTCCCGGGATCCTCCTACGAGCAGTACTTC.

In its sample, this clone was seen a few times. The rearrangement joins TRBV7-9 to TRBJ1-4, with D perhaps TRBD1 (6 bases). In germline, CDR1 is SEHNR, CDR2 FQNEAQ (reference sequence). V was pared by 5 bases and J by 4 bases, with 11 bases between. The CDR3 contains 14 residues. This CDR3 reads CASSPDRNNEKLFF. CDR3 DNA: TGTGCCAGCAGCCCTGACAGGAATAATGAAAAACTGTTTTTT.

The chain carries TRBV6-5 and TRBJ2-5; a weak D match, TRBD1 (6 bases). The CDR3 loop spans 12 amino acids. V shed 7 bases and J shed 4 bases, with 10 bases lying between them. Germline values: CDR1 MNHEY, CDR2 SVGAGI. The CDR3 is CASMDSRETQYF. The DNA of the CDR3 is TGTGCCAGCATGGACAGCCGAGAGACCCAGTACTTC.

This clone has just a few counts. The chain uses TRBV7-9 and TRBJ2-7, with 8 bases that match TRBD1. The length of the CDR3 is 17 residues. Germline V CDR1 and CDR2: SEHNR, FQNEAQ (reference sequence). The junction had 12 bases not matched to a gene; V was cut back by 0 bases and J by 5 bases. The CDR3 DNA follows: TGTGCCAGCAGCTTAGCTTCAGGGGGCGCTAAGTCCCACGAGCAGTACTTC. It yields the protein CASSLASGGAKSHEQYF.

This chain joins TRBV5-1 and TRBJ2-4; the D gene is possibly TRBD2 (6 bases). Trimming took 0 bases from V and 8 from J, leaving 9 bases between them. This CDR3 has 13 amino acids. Germline V gene data show CDR1 as SGHRS and CDR2 as YFSETQ. The CDR3 protein is CASSLAGEDIQYF. As DNA, the CDR3 is TGCGCCAGCAGCTTGGCCGGGGAGGACATTCAGTACTTC.

Concerning this clone itself: Other DNA sequences within the sample encode an identical CDR3. This chain connects TRBV18 to TRBJ2-5; perhaps TRBD2 as D (6 bases). Trimming took 3 bases from V and 1 from J, leaving 6 bases between them. Germline assignment: CDR1 KGHSH and CDR2 LQKENI. This CDR3 spans 13 amino acids. This CDR3 reads CASSPGGQETQYF. The CDR3 coding sequence is TGTGCCAGCTCACCCGGGGGCCAAGAGACCCAGTACTTC.

This sequence joins TRBV6-5 and TRBJ2-1; D remains unclear. The CDR3 contains 13 residues. Trimming cost V 6 bases and J 1 base, with 7 bases left between them. Per the germline V gene, CDR1 is MNHEY and CDR2 is SVGAGI. This chain's CDR3 is CASSWGSYNEQFF. Written as DNA, the CDR3 is TGTGCCAGCAGCTGGGGATCCTACAATGAGCAGTTCTTC.

This clone has a single count. The chain couples TRBV18 to TRBJ2-4; 8 bases are shared with TRBD1. Germline V gives CDR1 KGHSH, CDR2 LQKENI. Trimming took 4 bases from V and 7 from J; bases not matched to a gene: 0. CDR3 length: 12 amino acids. The CDR3 nucleotides are TGTGCCAGCTCACGGGACAGGAACATTCAGTACTTC. Protein sequence: CASSRDRNIQYF.

CDR3 residues: CASSLGGAGENEQFF. For the CDR3, the DNA is TGTGCCAGCAGCTTAGGCGGAGCGGGAGAGAATGAGCAGTTCTTC. The V and J genes are TRBV7-2 and TRBJ2-1; TRBD2 matches at 8 bases. The CDR3 totals 15 residues. The germline gives CDR1 SGHTA, CDR2 FQGNSA. V lost 1 base and J lost 7; bases outside the gene matches: 6.

J is TRBJ2-7 and V is TRBV27, with 8 bases identical to TRBD1. Germline CDR1 reads MNHEY; CDR2 reads SMNVEV (reference sequence). The V segment lost 5 bases and the J segment 6 bases; nucleotides outside the gene matches: 6. The CDR3 totals 13 residues. Here the CDR3 reads CASSRTGNREQYF. Written as DNA, the CDR3 is TGTGCCAGCAGTAGGACAGGGAATCGCGAGCAGTACTTC.

V is TRBV18 and J is TRBJ2-2, with 7 bases lining up with TRBD1. Germline V gene sequence: CDR1 KGHSH, CDR2 LQKENI. V lost 3 bases and J lost 1; bases outside the gene matches: 5. This CDR3 is built from 16 residues. CDR3 nucleotide sequence: TGTGCCAGCTCACCTCAGGACAGGCGGAACACCGGGGAGCTGTTTTTT. Translating gives CASSPQDRRNTGELFF.

The rearrangement links TRBV10-3 to TRBJ2-1, with 10 nucleotides matching TRBD2. Germline trimming cut 8 bases from V and 2 bases from J; bases unmatched to any gene: 15. Germline V lookup: CDR1 ENHRY, CDR2 SYGVKD. The CDR3 loop spans 18 amino acids. CDR3 coding DNA: TGTGCCATCGGACTATGGGCTAGCGGGAGTATCACCTACAATGAGCAGTTCTTC. Protein: CAIGLWASGSITYNEQFF.